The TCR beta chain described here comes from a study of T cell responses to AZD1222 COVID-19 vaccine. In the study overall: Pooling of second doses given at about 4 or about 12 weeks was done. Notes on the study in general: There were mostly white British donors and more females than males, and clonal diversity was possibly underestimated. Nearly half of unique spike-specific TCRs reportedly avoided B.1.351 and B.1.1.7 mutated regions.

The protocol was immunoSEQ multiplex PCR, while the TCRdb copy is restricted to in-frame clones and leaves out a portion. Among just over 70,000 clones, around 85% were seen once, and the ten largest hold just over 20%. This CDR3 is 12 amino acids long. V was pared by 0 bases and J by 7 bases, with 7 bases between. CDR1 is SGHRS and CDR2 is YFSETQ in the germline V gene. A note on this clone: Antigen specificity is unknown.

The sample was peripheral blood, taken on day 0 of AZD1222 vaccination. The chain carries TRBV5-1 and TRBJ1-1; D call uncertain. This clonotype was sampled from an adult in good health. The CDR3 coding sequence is TGCGCCAGCAGCTTGGAGGGCAGTGAAGCTTTCTTT. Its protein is CASSLEGSEAFF. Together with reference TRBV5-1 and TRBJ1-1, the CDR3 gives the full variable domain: KAGVTQTPRYLIKTRGQQVTLSCSPISGHRSVSWYQQTPGQGLQFLFEYFSETQRNKGNFPGRFSGRQFSNSRSEMNVSTLELGDSALYLCASSLEGSEAFFGQGTRLTVV.